The rows below give T cell receptor beta chains drawn from one sample of a study of T-cell reconstitution after alpha-beta-depleted transplantation in children. TCRdb recomputed calls from the PCR reads with MiXCR, one row per CDR3 protein. The sample carries some 490,000 distinct CDR3 sequences, 9.5% to 15% recorded once. Sequencing used PBMCs from the stem cell graft donor, obtained from the stem cell graft. Receptors originate from a human donor who donated a stem cell graft to a child with combined immunodeficiency. Both conserved end residues are part of each CDR3. Fields, in order: V gene, D gene, J gene, CDR3 length, clone size, CDR3 DNA, CDR3 protein. D genes are given only for firm matches. Expanded clones get a size class; other rows say once, few or many, or leave the size out.

v_gene: TRBV15
d_gene: NA
j_gene: TRBJ2-7
len: 12
abundance: many
CDR3nt: TGTGCCACCAGCAGAGTGGGCGACGAGCAGTACTTC
CDR3aa: CATSRVGDEQYF

v_gene: TRBV12-3/TRBV12-4
d_gene: NA
j_gene: TRBJ2-5
len: 12
abundance: many
CDR3nt: TGTGCCAGCAGGCCTCTGGGGGAGACCCAGTACTTC
CDR3aa: CASRPLGETQYF

v_gene: TRBV24-1
d_gene: NA
j_gene: TRBJ2-2
len: 12
abundance: few
CDR3nt: TGTGCCACCAGTGATTATACCGGGGAGCTGTTTTTT
CDR3aa: CATSDYTGELFF

v_gene: TRBV29-1
d_gene: TRBD2
j_gene: TRBJ2-5
len: 14
abundance: few
CDR3nt: TGCAGCGTTGTGCGGGGGGCGCTCGGGCAGACCCAGTACTTC
CDR3aa: CSVVRGALGQTQYF

v_gene: TRBV4-1
d_gene: NA
j_gene: TRBJ2-2
len: 14
abundance: many
CDR3nt: TGCGCCAGCAGCCAGGTCTTCAACACCGGGGAGCTGTTTTTT
CDR3aa: CASSQVFNTGELFF

v_gene: TRBV25-1
d_gene: NA
j_gene: TRBJ1-3
len: 16
abundance: NA
CDR3nt: TGTGCCAGCAGTGAACCGGGGAAAGGAGCTGGAAACACCATATATTTT
CDR3aa: CASSEPGKGAGNTIYF

v_gene: TRBV9
d_gene: TRBD2
j_gene: TRBJ2-3
len: 16
abundance: NA
CDR3nt: TGTGCCAGCAGCGTAGCTGAGGGACTACTTACAGATACGCAGTATTTT
CDR3aa: CASSVAEGLLTDTQYF

v_gene: TRBV20-1
d_gene: NA
j_gene: TRBJ2-3
len: 14
abundance: NA
CDR3nt: TGCAGTGCTAGAGGCCCTAGATATACAGATACGCAGTATTTT
CDR3aa: CSARGPRYTDTQYF

v_gene: TRBV18
d_gene: TRBD2
j_gene: TRBJ2-7
len: 15
abundance: NA
CDR3nt: TGTGCCAGCTCACCCCCGGCAGGGAGGGATGACGAGCAGTACTTC
CDR3aa: CASSPPAGRDDEQYF

v_gene: TRBV29-1
d_gene: TRBD1
j_gene: TRBJ1-2
len: 15
abundance: few
CDR3nt: TGCAGCGTCGACGACAGGGCTTATTCTAACTATGGCTACACCTTC
CDR3aa: CSVDDRAYSNYGYTF

v_gene: TRBV5-6
d_gene: TRBD2
j_gene: TRBJ2-7
len: 19
abundance: NA
CDR3nt: TGTGCCAGCAGCTTGTTGTTGCCGACGACTAGCGGGGGGGCCTACGAGCAGTACTTC
CDR3aa: CASSLLLPTTSGGAYEQYF

v_gene: TRBV9
d_gene: NA
j_gene: TRBJ1-1
len: 14
abundance: few
CDR3nt: TGTGCCAGCAGCCCCGTTAGGGGGTTCACTGAAGCTTTCTTT
CDR3aa: CASSPVRGFTEAFF

v_gene: TRBV12-3/TRBV12-4
d_gene: NA
j_gene: TRBJ2-2
len: 16
abundance: many
CDR3nt: TGTGCCAGCAGTTTAGCGGCCAGGGTGGCCACCGGGGAGCTGTTTTTT
CDR3aa: CASSLAARVATGELFF

v_gene: TRBV12-3/TRBV12-4
d_gene: NA
j_gene: TRBJ2-1
len: 14
abundance: few
CDR3nt: TGTGCCAGCAGTTTAAGTGGGGCCGACAATGAGCAGTTCTTC
CDR3aa: CASSLSGADNEQFF

v_gene: TRBV18
d_gene: NA
j_gene: TRBJ2-1
len: 13
abundance: NA
CDR3nt: TGTGCCAGCTCACCCATCAAGATCGATGAGCAGTTCTTC
CDR3aa: CASSPIKIDEQFF